Below, 29 T cell receptor beta chains from the same sample are listed, as sequenced in a study of molecular identifiers for immune sequencing clone quantification. TCRdb itself ran the PCR reads through MiXCR, one entry per CDR3 protein. This table holds around 470,000 distinct CDR3 sequences, roughly 25% found once. The specimen was naive CD8+ T cells from blood, with Jurkat cell RNA spiked in. Indicated subset: FACS-sorted CD8+CD4-CCR7+CD45RA+ naive T cells. The receptors originated from a human donor in good health. Some libraries in this study had Jurkat cell RNA spiked in.

As regards this clonotype: A much larger clone lies one base from this, so it may be a read error. The rearrangement uses TRBV6-5 and TRBJ2-6; 7 bases agree with TRBD2. This CDR3 has 17 amino acids. The germline V gene encodes CDR1 MNHEY and CDR2 SVGAGI. The CDR3 DNA reads TGTGCCAGCACCGAGGGAGGGACCCTCTCTGTGGCCAACGTCCTGACTTTC. This sequence encodes CASTEGGTLSVANVLTF.

The gene calls are TRBV5-6 and TRBJ1-1; 7 nucleotides agree with TRBD1. J was trimmed by 5 bases and V by 5 bases; bases with no gene match: 12. The CDR3 has 15 amino acids. Per germline, CDR1 SGHDT and CDR2 YYEEEE. Written as DNA, the CDR3 is TGTGCCAGCAGTCCCGGGACAGAGATTGGGACTGAAGCTTTCTTT. It encodes CASSPGTEIGTEAFF.

DNA for the CDR3: TGTGCCAGCAGCCAGACGGACAGCGTTAATTCACCCCTCCACTTT. Translated: CASSQTDSVNSPLHF. The genes are TRBV7-8 and TRBJ1-6; a weak D match, TRBD1 (6 bases). With 5 bases removed from V and 6 bases from J, the gap between germline ends came to 14 bases. Germline-derived CDR1 and CDR2 are SGHVS and FQNEAQ. The CDR3 runs 15 residues. Full variable domain (remainder filled in from reference TRBV7-8 and TRBJ1-6): GAGVSQSPRYKVAKRGQDVALRCDPISGHVSLFWYQQALGQGPEFLTYFQNEAQLDKSGLPSDRFFAERPEGSVSTLKIQRTQQEDSAVYLCASSQTDSVNSPLHFGNGTRLTVT.

Worth noting for this clonotype: An end of the junction differs from the germline gene, which may be a read error. The chain uses TRBV27 and TRBJ2-2; TRBD2 matches 7 bases. Looked up from germline, CDR1 is MNHEY and CDR2 is SMNVEV (reference sequence). This CDR3 has 15 residues. CDR3 residues: CASSLLAVNPGELFF. The DNA for the CDR3 is TGTGCCAGCAGTTTACTAGCGGTGAACCCCGGGGAGCTGTTTTTT.

The sample holds many counts of this clonotype. V usage is TRBV11-2 and J usage is TRBJ2-5, with 7 nucleotides matching TRBD2. Per the germline V gene, CDR1 is SGHAT and CDR2 is FQNNGV. V was pared by 5 bases and J by 4 bases, with 7 bases of the junction left unmatched. This CDR3 is 14 amino acids long. Here the CDR3 reads CASSPILASETQYF. In DNA form, the CDR3 reads TGTGCCAGCAGCCCGATACTAGCGTCAGAGACCCAGTACTTC.

This clonotype was counted at least ten times. The chain has TRBV7-9 and TRBJ2-2; D unresolved. The CDR3 runs 15 residues. Trimming took 5 bases from V and 6 from J, leaving 16 bases between them. From germline, CDR1 is SEHNR and CDR2 FQNEAQ (reference sequence). The CDR3 loop reads CASSPSGRTSGELFF. CDR3 nucleotides: TGTGCCAGCAGCCCATCCGGACGAACCTCCGGGGAGCTGTTTTTT.

The sample holds a few counts of this clonotype. This sequence joins TRBV24-1 and TRBJ2-7; 7 nucleotides align to TRBD2. The CDR3 is 14 amino acids. The germline CDR1 and CDR2 sequences are KGHDR and SFDVKD. Trimming cost V 4 bases and J 4 bases; bases outside gene matches: 6. CDR3 region: CATSDSSGVYEQYF. CDR3 coding DNA: TGTGCCACCAGTGACTCCAGCGGGGTTTACGAGCAGTACTTC.

The V gene is TRBV12-3 or TRBV12-4, the J gene TRBJ2-3, with TRBD2 matching over 7 bases. The V gene end was trimmed by 6 bases and the J gene end by 8 bases; junction bases not matched to a gene: 20. The length of the CDR3 is 17 residues. CDR3 nucleotides: TGTGCCAGCAGAAAAAGCGGGACTGGCGGGGGTGCGGCTACGCAGTATTTT. It codes for CASRKSGTGGGAATQYF.

This clonotype has ten or more counts. The chain combines TRBV5-1 with TRBJ1-1; 8 positions match TRBD1. The CDR3 runs 15 residues. V lost 0 bases to trimming and J lost 6 bases; unmatched junction nucleotides: 7. Germline-derived CDR1 and CDR2 are SGHRS and YFSETQ. CDR3 DNA sequence: TGCGCCAGCAGCTTGGGTCAGGGGGCGTTACCTGAAGCTTTCTTT. Amino acid sequence: CASSLGQGALPEAFF.

This clonotype turned up a few times. This rearrangement joins TRBV7-9 to TRBJ2-7; 7 nucleotides match TRBD1. The V gene's germline CDR1 is SEHNR and CDR2 FQNEAQ (reference sequence). The V gene end was trimmed by 5 bases and the J gene end by 4 bases; junction bases not matched to a gene: 8. CDR3 length: 14 residues. The CDR3 bases are TGTGCCAGCAGCCCGACAGGGATCGGTTACGAGCAGTACTTC. Encoded protein: CASSPTGIGYEQYF. The variable domain in full, completed from reference TRBV7-9 and TRBJ2-7, reads DTGVSQNPRHKITKRGQNVTFRCDPISEHNRLYWYRQTLGQGPEFLTYFQNEAQLEKSRLLSDRFSAERPKGSFSTLEIQRTEQGDSAMYLCASSPTGIGYEQYFGPGTRLTVT.

The gene calls are TRBV19 and TRBJ1-6; no definite D call. In germline, CDR1 is LNHDA, CDR2 SQIVND (reference sequence). The V end lost 7 bases, the J end lost 2 bases, and 15 bases lay between the germline ends. The CDR3 runs to 16 residues. In nucleotides, the CDR3 is TGTGCCAGTAACTGGAATGCCGCCGCCTATAATTCACCCCTCCACTTT. This codes for CASNWNAAAYNSPLHF.

There are a few counts of this clonotype. As DNA, the CDR3 is TGTGCCAGCAGTGAAGGTAGGGGTGCCTACGAGCAGTACTTC. It encodes CASSEGRGAYEQYF. V and J are TRBV6-1 and TRBJ2-7; a possible D gene is TRBD1 (5 bases). The CDR3 totals 14 residues. The V end lost 1 base, the J end lost 2 bases, and 9 bases lay between the germline ends. Germline V gives CDR1 MNHNS, CDR2 SASEGT.

Remarks on this clonotype: One junction end disagrees with the germline gene, perhaps due to a read error. This chain links TRBV6-5 with TRBJ1-1; D is perhaps TRBD1 (6 bases). The CDR3 extends over 15 amino acids. Germline-derived CDR1 and CDR2 are MNHEY and SVGAGI. CDR3 in amino acids: CAISYGQLMNTEAFF. DNA of the CDR3: TGTGCCATCAGTTACGGACAGCTTATGAACACTGAAGCTTTCTTT.

This clonotype occurred many times. CDR3 region: CASSVSAGEQPQHF. CDR3 DNA sequence: TGTGCCAGCAGTGTCTCGGCGGGCGAGCAGCCCCAGCATTTT. The rearrangement joins TRBV27 to TRBJ1-5, with D unresolved. The CDR3 is 14 residues long. Germline V lookup: CDR1 MNHEY, CDR2 SMNVEV (reference sequence). Trimming took 5 bases from V and 7 from J, leaving 15 bases between them.

This clonotype was seen a handful of times. The chain joins TRBV12-3 or TRBV12-4 to TRBJ1-2; no definite D call. This CDR3 region has 13 residues. V lost 6 bases to trimming and J lost 8 bases, with 16 bases between them. The CDR3 sequence: CASSHPVRNGYTF. In DNA form, the CDR3 reads TGTGCCAGCAGCCACCCAGTCAGGAACGGCTACACCTTC.

A remark on this clonotype: A read error may be the cause here, since a much bigger clone is one base away. The chain couples TRBV2 to TRBJ2-3; perhaps TRBD2 as D (6 bases). The CDR3 is made up of 17 amino acids. Germline assignment: CDR1 SNHLY and CDR2 FYNNEI. The V gene lost 6 bases and the J gene lost 0 bases, with 19 bases spanning the gap. Here the CDR3 reads CASRRAGGPTSTDTQYF. As DNA, the CDR3 is TGTGCCAGCAGACGCGCCGGGGGACCTACAAGCACAGATACGCAGTATTTT.

The DNA of the CDR3 is TGTGCCAGTCCCCTAGCGGGGGGGCGCCACGGGGAGCTGTTTTTT. Its protein product is CASPLAGGRHGELFF. This chain uses TRBV6-4 with TRBJ2-2, with 12 nucleotides matching TRBD2. V dropped 9 bases and J dropped 7; count of bases not matched to a gene: 9. Germline CDR1 reads MRHNA; CDR2 reads SNTAGT. CDR3 length: 15 amino acids.

Note on this clonotype: Given a much more abundant clone one base away, this may be a read error. The CDR3 does not close with the conserved phenylalanine or tryptophan, likely indicating a read error. The rearrangement uses TRBV9 and TRBJ1-1; D ambiguous. The length of the CDR3 is 13 residues. V was cut by 4 bases and J by 6 bases, with 13 bases left in between. Germline V gives CDR1 SGDLS, CDR2 YYNGEE. The CDR3 sequence: CASSPRGRPEAFL. CDR3 DNA: TGTGCCAGCAGCCCCCGTGGCCGGCCTGAAGCTTTCCTT.

The V call is TRBV7-9, the J call TRBJ2-7, with 11 positions matching TRBD1. The V segment lost 5 bases and the J segment 3 bases; nucleotides outside the gene matches: 6. This CDR3 spans 15 amino acids. Germline-derived CDR1 and CDR2 are SEHNR and FQNEAQ (reference sequence). CDR3 residues: CASSTGTGGFYEQYF. DNA of the CDR3: TGTGCCAGCAGCACGGGGACAGGGGGATTCTACGAGCAGTACTTC.

This clonotype was counted only a few times. V and J are TRBV7-3 and TRBJ2-5, with 7 bases matching TRBD1. The CDR3 has 17 residues. The germline V gene encodes CDR1 SGHTA and CDR2 FQGTGA. Losses at the gene ends were 5 bases for V and 3 bases for J; bases not matched to a gene: 15. The CDR3 bases are TGTGCCAGCAGCCGAACAGGGGCGTCGCACCCGAAAGAGACCCAGTACTTC. Residues: CASSRTGASHPKETQYF.

V gene TRBV19 combines with J gene TRBJ2-7; no clear D gene. The V end lost 6 bases, the J end lost 2 bases, and 11 bases lay between the germline ends. Germline V gene data show CDR1 as LNHDA and CDR2 as SQIVND (reference sequence). The CDR3 is made up of 13 amino acids. The CDR3: CASSPRVAYEQYF. In DNA, the CDR3 is TGTGCCAGTAGCCCAAGGGTGGCCTACGAGCAGTACTTC.

This clonotype occurred many times. This chain joins TRBV4-3 and TRBJ2-4; D is uncertain. Trimming took 0 bases from V and 5 from J, leaving 11 bases between them. Looked up from germline, CDR1 is LGHNA and CDR2 is YSLEER. The CDR3 runs to 15 residues. CDR3 residues: CASSQDSGMQNIQYF. CDR3 DNA: TGCGCCAGCAGCCAAGATTCAGGAATGCAAAACATTCAGTACTTC.

About this clonotype itself: This may be a read error, as it is one base from a much larger clone. This chain uses TRBV29-1 with TRBJ2-5; D is unclear. Germline V gene data show CDR1 as SQVTM and CDR2 as ANQGSEA. The CDR3 is 17 amino acids. V dropped 0 bases and J dropped 4 bases, with 21 bases sitting between them. CDR3 amino acids: CSVEDPSGGINGETQYF. Written as DNA, the CDR3 is TGCAGCGTTGAAGATCCCTCTGGCGGAATCAACGGAGAGACCCAGTACTTC.

In this sample, this clonotype turned up a few times. The rearrangement uses TRBV27 and TRBJ2-7; maybe TRBD2 (6 bases). This CDR3 is built from 16 residues. Trimming stripped 5 bases from V and 4 bases from J, with 21 bases between. The V gene's germline CDR1 is MNHEY and CDR2 SMNVEV (reference sequence). For the CDR3, the DNA is TGTGCCAGCAGTGAGCTGGGACTCCGTGAGGGGTACGAGCAGTACTTC. Translated: CASSELGLREGYEQYF.

This rearrangement joins TRBV28 to TRBJ1-2, with TRBD1 as a possible D gene (5 bases). The germline CDR1 and CDR2 sequences are MDHEN and SYDVKM. V lost 3 bases and J 8 bases, leaving 19 bases between the germline ends. The CDR3 is 15 residues long. CDR3 DNA: TGTGCCAGCAGTTTGGGGGACGGCCCTACGAGGGGCTACACCTTC. It yields the protein CASSLGDGPTRGYTF.

The sample holds a few counts of this clonotype. The rearrangement uses TRBV6-1 and TRBJ2-3; 8 nucleotides agree with TRBD2. The CDR3 has 15 residues. Germline assignment: CDR1 MNHNS and CDR2 SASEGT. After removal of 2 bases from V and 2 bases from J, the junction contained 3 bases not matched to a gene. The CDR3 here is CASSERGGFTDTQYF. The CDR3 DNA sequence: TGTGCCAGCAGTGAACGCGGGGGGTTCACAGATACGCAGTATTTT.

The chain employs TRBV5-3 and TRBJ2-3, with 9 bases identical to TRBD1. TRBV5-3 is designated an ORF whose function remains uncertain. Unmatched junction bases numbered 9, after V lost 7 bases and J lost 3 bases. The CDR3 sequence is 15 residues long. Written as DNA, the CDR3 is TGTGCCAGATGCCGGGGACAGGGAGGGACAGATACGCAGTATTTT. This codes for CARCRGQGGTDTQYF.

On this clonotype: One junction end disagrees with the germline gene, perhaps due to a read error. The chain carries TRBV28 and TRBJ2-7; D call uncertain. Per germline, CDR1 MDHEN and CDR2 SYDVKM. The CDR3 runs to 15 residues. The CDR3 DNA sequence: TGTGCCGGCAGCAGCGAGTCGGGCCTCTCCTACGAGCAGTACTTC. Translating gives CAGSSESGLSYEQYF.

This clonotype was found many times. This chain links TRBV4-1 with TRBJ1-1; no clear D. The germline CDR1 and CDR2 sequences are MGHRA and YSYEKL. Trimming shortened V by 4 bases and J by 7 bases, and 19 bases separated the two germline ends. This CDR3 comprises 15 residues. Here the CDR3 reads CASSPQGPLVREAFF. The CDR3, as DNA: TGCGCCAGCAGCCCTCAAGGGCCCCTGGTTCGTGAAGCTTTCTTT.